Sequencing of this T cell receptor (beta chain) was carried out in a study of blood T cell repertoires in COVID-19. Overall study context: The origin of the acute and convalescent COVID-19 samples was the United States, Italy and Spain. PBMCs, B-cell-depleted T cells, or T cells provided the cDNA or gDNA that made up the material.

The authors' processing: Quantification of nucleated cells was approximated via reference gene primer amplification. Generated by immunoSEQ multiplex PCR, the TCRdb table keeps only in-frame clones and is missing some. V, J and clone size are those of that table, while D and trimming were read from the DNA. The sample yields more than 20,000 clones, 90% seen once. Germline V gene data show CDR1 as SQVTM and CDR2 as ANQGSEA. The length of the CDR3 is 13 residues. V lost 5 bases and J 8 bases, leaving 18 bases between the germline ends. The sample taken for sequencing was peripheral blood. The genes are TRBV29-1 and TRBJ1-2, with D tentatively TRBD1 (5 bases). The receptor was derived from a human donor in a cohort sampled during active COVID-19. The CDR3, as DNA: TGCAGCGTTACCCTGGGCAGGGCAAGGGGCTACACCTTC. It yields the protein CSVTLGRARGYTF.